This TCR beta chain was recorded in a study of neoadjuvant nivolumab and ipilimumab in lung cancer. The study, taken as a whole, reports: Blood richness before therapy tracked richness in tumors resected after neoadjuvant therapy.

Germline V CDR1 and CDR2: SGDLS, YYNGEE. This CDR3 spans 18 amino acids. Trimming removed 2 bases from V and 6 bases from J; junction bases left unmatched: 15. Profiling relied on immunoSEQ multiplex PCR, and the TCRdb table lists in-frame clones only, not all of them. The sample carries around 7,500 clones, 75% to 90% recorded once. Points on this clone: Its antigen is undetermined.

The V and J genes are TRBV9 and TRBJ2-2; TRBD1 agrees at 8 bases. Source: tumor tissue, taken after neoadjuvant nivolumab, alone or with ipilimumab, at or shortly before surgery. This TCR came from an adult with non-small cell lung cancer. CDR3: CASSVSGQGRGKAGELFF. The CDR3 DNA follows: TGTGCCAGCAGCGTCTCTGGACAGGGCCGTGGAAAGGCCGGGGAGCTGTTTTTT.